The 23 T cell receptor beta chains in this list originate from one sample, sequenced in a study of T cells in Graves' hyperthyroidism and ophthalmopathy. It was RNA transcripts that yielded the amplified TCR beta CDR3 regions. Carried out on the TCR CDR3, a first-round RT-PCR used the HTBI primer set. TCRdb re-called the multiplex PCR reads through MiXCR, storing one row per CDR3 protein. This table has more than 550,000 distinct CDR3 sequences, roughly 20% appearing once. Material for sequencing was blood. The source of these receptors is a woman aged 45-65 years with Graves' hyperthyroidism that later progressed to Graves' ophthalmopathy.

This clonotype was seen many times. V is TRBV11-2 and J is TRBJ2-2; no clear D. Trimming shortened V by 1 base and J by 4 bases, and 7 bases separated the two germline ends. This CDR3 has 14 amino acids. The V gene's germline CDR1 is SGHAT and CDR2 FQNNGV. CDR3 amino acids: CASSLAQVTGELFF. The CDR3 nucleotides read TGTGCCAGCAGCTTAGCCCAGGTCACCGGGGAGCTGTTTTTT.

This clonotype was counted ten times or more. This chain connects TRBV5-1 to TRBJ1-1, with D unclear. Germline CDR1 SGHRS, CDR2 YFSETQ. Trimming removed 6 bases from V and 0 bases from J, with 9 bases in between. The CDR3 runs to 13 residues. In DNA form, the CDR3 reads TGCGCCAGCAAAGAGAGCATGAACACTGAAGCTTTCTTT. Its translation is CASKESMNTEAFF.

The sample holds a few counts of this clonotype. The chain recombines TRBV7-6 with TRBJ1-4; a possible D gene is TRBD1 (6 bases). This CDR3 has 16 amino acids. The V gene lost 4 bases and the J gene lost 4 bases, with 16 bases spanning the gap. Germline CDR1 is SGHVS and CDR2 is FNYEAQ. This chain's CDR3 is CASSWNREGDNEKLFF. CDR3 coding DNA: TGTGCCAGCAGCTGGAACAGGGAAGGGGATAATGAAAAACTGTTTTTT.

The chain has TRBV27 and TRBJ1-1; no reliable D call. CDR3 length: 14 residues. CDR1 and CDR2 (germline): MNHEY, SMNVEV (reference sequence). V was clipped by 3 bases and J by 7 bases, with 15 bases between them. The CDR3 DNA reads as TGTGCCAGCAGTTTCGACGGGGAATGGAATGAAGCTTTCTTT. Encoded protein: CASSFDGEWNEAFF.

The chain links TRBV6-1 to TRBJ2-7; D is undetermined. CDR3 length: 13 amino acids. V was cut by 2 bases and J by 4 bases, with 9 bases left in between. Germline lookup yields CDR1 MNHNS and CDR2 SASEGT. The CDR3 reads CASSESRFYEQYF. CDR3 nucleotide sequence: TGTGCCAGCAGTGAAAGTAGGTTTTACGAGCAGTACTTC.

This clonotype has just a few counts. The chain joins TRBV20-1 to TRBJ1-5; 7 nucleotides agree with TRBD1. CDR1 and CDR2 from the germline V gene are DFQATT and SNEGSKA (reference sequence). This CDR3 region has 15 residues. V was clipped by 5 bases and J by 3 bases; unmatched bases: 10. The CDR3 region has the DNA TGCAGTGCTTCGGATCGGACAGGCCCCAATCAGCCCCAGCATTTT. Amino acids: CSASDRTGPNQPQHF.

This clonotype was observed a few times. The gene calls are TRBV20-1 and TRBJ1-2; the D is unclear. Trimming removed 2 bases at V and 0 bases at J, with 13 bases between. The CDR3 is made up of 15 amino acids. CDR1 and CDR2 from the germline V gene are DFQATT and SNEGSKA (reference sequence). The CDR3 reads CSARRRGKPNYGYTF. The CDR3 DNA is TGCAGTGCTAGACGCCGAGGGAAACCTAACTATGGCTACACCTTC.

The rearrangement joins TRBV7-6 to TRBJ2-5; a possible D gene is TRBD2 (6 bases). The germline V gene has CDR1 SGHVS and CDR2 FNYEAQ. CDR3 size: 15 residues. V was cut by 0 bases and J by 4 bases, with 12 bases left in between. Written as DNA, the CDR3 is TGTGCCAGCAGCTTAGCATGGAGGGGACGAGAGACCCAGTACTTC. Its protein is CASSLAWRGRETQYF.

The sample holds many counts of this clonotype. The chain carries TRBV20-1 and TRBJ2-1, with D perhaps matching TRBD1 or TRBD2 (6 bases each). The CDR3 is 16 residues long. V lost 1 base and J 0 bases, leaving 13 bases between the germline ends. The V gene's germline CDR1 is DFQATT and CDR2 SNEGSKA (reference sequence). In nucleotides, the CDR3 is TGCAGTGCTAGAGTCGGGGGCAGTAGCTCCTACAATGAGCAGTTCTTC. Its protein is CSARVGGSSSYNEQFF.

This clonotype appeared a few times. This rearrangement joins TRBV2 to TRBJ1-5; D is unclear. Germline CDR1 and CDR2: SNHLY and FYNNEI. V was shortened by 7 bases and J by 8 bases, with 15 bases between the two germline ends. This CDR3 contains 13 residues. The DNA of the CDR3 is TGTGCCAGCAATCCAGGATTAATGGAGCCCCAGCATTTT. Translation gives CASNPGLMEPQHF.

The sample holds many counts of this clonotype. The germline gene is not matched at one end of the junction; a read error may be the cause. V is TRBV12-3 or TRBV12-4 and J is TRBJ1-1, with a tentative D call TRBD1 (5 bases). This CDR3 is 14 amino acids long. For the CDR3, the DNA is TGTGCCAGCAGCTTAGGTGGAGGGGTCACTGAAGCTTTCTTT. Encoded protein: CASSLGGGVTEAFF.

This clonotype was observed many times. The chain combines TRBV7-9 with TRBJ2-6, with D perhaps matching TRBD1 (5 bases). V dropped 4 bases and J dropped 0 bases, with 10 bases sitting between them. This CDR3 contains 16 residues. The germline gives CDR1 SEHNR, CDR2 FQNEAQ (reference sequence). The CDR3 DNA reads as TGTGCCAGCAGCTCATCCAGGGTCTCTGGGGCCAACGTCCTGACTTTC. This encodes CASSSSRVSGANVLTF.

CDR3 coding DNA: TGCAGCGTTGCCGGCCAGGGAGCTGGCTACACCTTC. It encodes CSVAGQGAGYTF. This chain uses TRBV29-1 with TRBJ1-2; D is perhaps TRBD1 (5 bases). Trimming removed 4 bases at V and 7 bases at J, with 13 bases between. CDR3 size: 12 residues. CDR1 is SQVTM, CDR2 ANQGSEA, per germline.

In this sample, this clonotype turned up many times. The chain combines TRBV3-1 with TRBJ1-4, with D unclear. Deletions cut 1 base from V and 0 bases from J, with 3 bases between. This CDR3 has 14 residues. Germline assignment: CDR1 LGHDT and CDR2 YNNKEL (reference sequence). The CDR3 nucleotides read TGTGCCAGCAGCCAAGCTTCAACTAATGAAAAACTGTTTTTT. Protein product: CASSQASTNEKLFF.

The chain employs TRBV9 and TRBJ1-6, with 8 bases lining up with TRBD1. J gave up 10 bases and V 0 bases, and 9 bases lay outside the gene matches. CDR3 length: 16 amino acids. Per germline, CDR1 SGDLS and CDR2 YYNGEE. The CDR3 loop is CASSVASGQGGSPLHF. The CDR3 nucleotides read TGTGCCAGCAGCGTAGCAAGTGGACAGGGAGGATCACCCCTCCACTTT.

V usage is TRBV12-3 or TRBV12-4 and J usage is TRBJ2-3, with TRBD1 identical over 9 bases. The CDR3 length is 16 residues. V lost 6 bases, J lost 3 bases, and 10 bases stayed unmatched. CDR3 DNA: TGTGCCAGCAGGGACACAGGGGGCGGGTCGACAGATACGCAGTATTTT. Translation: CASRDTGGGSTDTQYF.

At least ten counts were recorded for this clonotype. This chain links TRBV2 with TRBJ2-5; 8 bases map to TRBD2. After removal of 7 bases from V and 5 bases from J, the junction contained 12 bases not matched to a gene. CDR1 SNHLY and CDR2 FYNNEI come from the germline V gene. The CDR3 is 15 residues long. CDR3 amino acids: CASKAGTSLRETQYF. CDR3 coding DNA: TGTGCCAGCAAGGCCGGGACTAGTCTCCGGGAGACCCAGTACTTC.

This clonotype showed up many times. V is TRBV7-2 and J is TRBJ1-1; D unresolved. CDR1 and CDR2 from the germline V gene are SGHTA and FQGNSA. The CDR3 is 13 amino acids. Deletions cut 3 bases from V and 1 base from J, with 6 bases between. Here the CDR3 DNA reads TGTGCCAGCAGCTTCCCCTCGAACACTGAAGCTTTCTTT. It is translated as CASSFPSNTEAFF.

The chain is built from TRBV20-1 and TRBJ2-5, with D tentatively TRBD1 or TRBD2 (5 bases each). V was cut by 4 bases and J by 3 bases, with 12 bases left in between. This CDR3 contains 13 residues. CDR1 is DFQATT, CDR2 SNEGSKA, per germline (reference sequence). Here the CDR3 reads CSANRDGEETQYF. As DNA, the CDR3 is TGCAGTGCTAACCGGGACGGCGAAGAGACCCAGTACTTC.

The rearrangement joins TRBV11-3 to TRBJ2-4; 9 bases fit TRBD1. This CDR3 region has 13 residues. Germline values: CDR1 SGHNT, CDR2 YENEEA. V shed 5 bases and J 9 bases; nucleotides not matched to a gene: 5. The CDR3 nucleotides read TGTGCCAGCAGCCGCGGACAGGGGCTCATTCAGTACTTC. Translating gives CASSRGQGLIQYF.

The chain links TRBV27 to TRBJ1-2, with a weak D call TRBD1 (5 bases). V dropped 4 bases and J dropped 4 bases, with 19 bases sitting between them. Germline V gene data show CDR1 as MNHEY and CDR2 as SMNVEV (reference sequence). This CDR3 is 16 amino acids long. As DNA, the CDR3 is TGTGCCAGCAGTTCCATACCCCTCCGGGGGAGCTATGGCTACACCTTC. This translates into CASSSIPLRGSYGYTF.

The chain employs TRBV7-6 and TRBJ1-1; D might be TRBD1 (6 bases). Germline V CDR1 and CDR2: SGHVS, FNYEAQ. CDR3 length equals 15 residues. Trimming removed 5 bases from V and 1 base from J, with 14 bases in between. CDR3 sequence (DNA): TGTGCCAGCAGCCATCCAGGGGTTACGAACACTGAAGCTTTCTTT. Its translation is CASSHPGVTNTEAFF.

DNA for the CDR3: TGTGCCAGCAGCGTAGAGGGGGGACGGCTTCAAGAGACCCAGTACTTC. It encodes CASSVEGGRLQETQYF. The chain employs TRBV9 and TRBJ2-5; TRBD1 or TRBD2 may be the D gene (6 bases each). The germline CDR1 and CDR2 sequences are SGDLS and YYNGEE. The CDR3 spans 16 residues. V lost 0 bases, J lost 2 bases, and 14 bases lay in between.